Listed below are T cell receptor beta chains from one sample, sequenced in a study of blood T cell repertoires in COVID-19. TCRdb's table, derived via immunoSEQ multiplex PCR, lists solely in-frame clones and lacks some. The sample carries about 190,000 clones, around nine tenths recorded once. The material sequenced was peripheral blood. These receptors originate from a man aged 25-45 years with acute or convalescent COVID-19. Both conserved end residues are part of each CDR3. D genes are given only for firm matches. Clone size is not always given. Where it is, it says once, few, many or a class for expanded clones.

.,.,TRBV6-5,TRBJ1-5,TGTGCCAGCAGGTCACAGGGTGTTTCCAATCAGCCCCAGCATTTT,CASRSQGVSNQPQHF
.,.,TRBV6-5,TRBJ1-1,TGTGCCAGCAGACTCTACCGGGGTGACTACACTGAAGCTTTCTTT,CASRLYRGDYTEAFF
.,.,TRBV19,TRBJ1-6,TGTGCCAGTAGTATAGTTGGGGGCATCGGGGCAAATTCACCCCTCCACTTT,CASSIVGGIGANSPLHF
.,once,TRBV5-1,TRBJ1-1,TGCGCCAGCAGCCTTACAGGGATTCATGAAGCTTTCTTT,CASSLTGIHEAFF
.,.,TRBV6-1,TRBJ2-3,TGTGCCAGCAGTGAATTCCGGGGAACAGATACGCAGTATTTT,CASSEFRGTDTQYF
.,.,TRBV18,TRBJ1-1,TGTGCCAGCTCACCGCAAACAAACACTGAAGCTTTCTTT,CASSPQTNTEAFF
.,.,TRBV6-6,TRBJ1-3,TGTGCCAGCAGCCGAAACAGGGCCAGCTCTGGAAACACCATATATTTT,CASSRNRASSGNTIYF
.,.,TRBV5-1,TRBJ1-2,TGCGCCAGCAGCTTGGGACAGCACTATGGCTACACCTTC,CASSLGQHYGYTF
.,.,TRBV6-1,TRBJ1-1,TGTGCCAGCAGTGAAGAGGTCCCAGGTCGGGCTTTCTTT,CASSEEVPGRAFF
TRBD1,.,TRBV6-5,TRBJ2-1,TGTGCCAGCAGTCCCAGGACAGGGGGTGGGAATGAGCAGTTCTTC,CASSPRTGGGNEQFF
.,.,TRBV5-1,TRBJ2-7,TGCGCCAGCAGCTTAGACGGGCGAGGGCTTAGCTCCTACGAGCAGTACTTC,CASSLDGRGLSSYEQYF
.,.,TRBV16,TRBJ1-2,TGTGCCAGCGGAAGAAGGTTGTCGGGTTATGGCTACACCTTC,CASGRRLSGYGYTF
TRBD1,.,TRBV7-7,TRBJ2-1,TGTGCTAGCAGCCTATCCCCCAGGACAGGGTCCTACAATGAGCAGTTCTTC,CASSLSPRTGSYNEQFF
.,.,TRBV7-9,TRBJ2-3,TGTGCCAGCAGCTTAAGGGGGGGCCCAGATACGCAGTATTTT,CASSLRGGPDTQYF
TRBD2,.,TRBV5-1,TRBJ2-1,TGCGCCAGCCGGGGTAGCGGGATCCCCAATGAGCAGTTCTTC,CASRGSGIPNEQFF
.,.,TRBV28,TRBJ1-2,TGTGCCAGCGTCCAGGGAGGAGGTGGCTACACCTTC,CASVQGGGGYTF
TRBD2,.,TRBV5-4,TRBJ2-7,TGTGCCAGCAGCCTAGGGACTAGCGGGAGTCTCGAGCAGTACTTC,CASSLGTSGSLEQYF
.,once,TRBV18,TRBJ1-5,TGTGCCAGCTCACCGGAGCTCCTTACCAATCAGCCCCAGCATTTT,CASSPELLTNQPQHF
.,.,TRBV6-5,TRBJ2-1,TGTGCCAGCAGATCTGGGCCCTACAATGAGCAGTTCTTC,CASRSGPYNEQFF
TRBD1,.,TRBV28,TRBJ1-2,TGTGCCAACTCGGACAGGTACGGCTACACCTTC,CANSDRYGYTF
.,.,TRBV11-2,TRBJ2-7,TGTGCCAGCAGCTCCGACTTGAACTCCTACGAGCAGTACTTC,CASSSDLNSYEQYF
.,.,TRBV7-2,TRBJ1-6,TGTGCCAGCAGCTATAGACAAGTCGCTTCACCCCTCCACTTT,CASSYRQVASPLHF
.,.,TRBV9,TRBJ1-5,TGTGCCAGCAGCGTCGGGGGGAGCAATCAGCCCCAGCATTTT,CASSVGGSNQPQHF
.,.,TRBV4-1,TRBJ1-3,TGCGCCAGCAGCCAAGGGACACCTAAGCTGGAAACACGGATATATTTT,CASSQGTPKLETRIYF
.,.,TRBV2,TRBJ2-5,TGTGCCAGCGGTGGGAGGTTGGGTGAGACCCAGTACTTC,CASGGRLGETQYF
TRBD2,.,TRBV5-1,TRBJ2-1,TGCGCCAGCGACGGAGGGAGGGGAAATGAGCAGTTCTTC,CASDGGRGNEQFF
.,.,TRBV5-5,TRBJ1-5,TGTGCCAGCAGCCTGAGGACAACCGGCAATCAGCCCCAGCATTTT,CASSLRTTGNQPQHF
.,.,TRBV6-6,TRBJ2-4,TGTGCCAGCAGCCGGAACAGGGCAACTTTATTATACTTC,CASSRNRATLLYF
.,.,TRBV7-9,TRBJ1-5,TGTGCCAGCAGCTTTGGGAGCGGCAATCAGCCCCAGCATTTT,CASSFGSGNQPQHF
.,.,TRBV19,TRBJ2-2,TGTGCCAGTAGTACCAAGGGGGGGATCGGCACCGGGGAGCTGTTTTTT,CASSTKGGIGTGELFF
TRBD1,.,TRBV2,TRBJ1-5,TGTGCCAGCAGCCCCGACAGGGGACGTCAGCCCCAGCATTTT,CASSPDRGRQPQHF
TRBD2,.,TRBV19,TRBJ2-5,TGTGCCTGCCGCGCGGGGGGCAACCAAGAGACCCAGTACTTC,CACRAGGNQETQYF
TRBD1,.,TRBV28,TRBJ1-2,TGTGCCAGCAATACCGGGACAGGGGGCTACACCTTC,CASNTGTGGYTF
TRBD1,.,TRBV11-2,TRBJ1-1,TGTGCCAGCAGCTCGTGGAAGGGGGCTCATTTTCGAGCTTTCTTT,CASSSWKGAHFRAFF
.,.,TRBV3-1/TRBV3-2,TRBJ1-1,TGTGCCAGCAGCCAAGGGGCCGGGGACACTGAAGCTTTCTTT,CASSQGAGDTEAFF
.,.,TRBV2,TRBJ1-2,TGTGCCAGTCGGTATCTGACAGCCTGGGATTATGGCTACACCTTC,CASRYLTAWDYGYTF
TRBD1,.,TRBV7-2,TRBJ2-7,TGTGCCAGCAGCTTAGAACCTCCTAGGGACAGGGGTATGTACGAGCAGTACTTC,CASSLEPPRDRGMYEQYF
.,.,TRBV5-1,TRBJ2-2,TGCGCCAGCAGCCCCCGTGGCCCAAACACCGGGGAGCTGTTTTTT,CASSPRGPNTGELFF
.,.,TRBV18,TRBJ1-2,TGTGCCAGCTCACCATTAGCTCGGGGCTACACCTTC,CASSPLARGYTF
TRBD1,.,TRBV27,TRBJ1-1,TGTGCCAGCCAAAGGGGACAGTTGAACACTGAAGCTTTCTTT,CASQRGQLNTEAFF
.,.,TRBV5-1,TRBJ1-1,TGCGCCAGCAGCTTGACTAGGCAGCCGAACACTGAAGCTTTCTTT,CASSLTRQPNTEAFF
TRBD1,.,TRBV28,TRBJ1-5,TGTGCCAGCAGTTTCGAAGGGACAGGGTACCAGCCCCAGCATTTT,CASSFEGTGYQPQHF
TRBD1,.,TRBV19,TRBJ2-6,TGTGCCAGTAGTCCTCAGACAGGGTCCGGGGCCAACGTCCTGACTTTC,CASSPQTGSGANVLTF
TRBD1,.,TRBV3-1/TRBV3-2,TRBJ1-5,TGTGCCAGCAGCCGGGGACAGCCTAATCAGCCCCAGCATTTT,CASSRGQPNQPQHF
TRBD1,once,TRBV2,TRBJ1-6,TGTGCCAGCAGCCAGCAGGGGGCTAATTCACCCCTCCACTTT,CASSQQGANSPLHF
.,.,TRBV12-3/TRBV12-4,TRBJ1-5,TGTGCCAGCGCAAAGCGGGACCATCAGCCCCAGCATTTT,CASAKRDHQPQHF
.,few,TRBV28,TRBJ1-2,TGTGCCAGCAGTTTAAGGGCTTTCGGGGGTTCTAACTATGGCTACACCTTC,CASSLRAFGGSNYGYTF